Described below is a single T cell receptor (beta chain) sequence and its context. This record belongs to a study of technical replicates of blood from a few donors. Only in-frame clones appear in the TCRdb table, and some are missing; sequencing was by immunoSEQ multiplex PCR. This repertoire shows tens of thousands of clones, around 91% found once; its top ten account for around 3.9%. The CDR3 totals 16 residues. Sequences were obtained from PBMCs. This TCR was sampled from a human donor in good health. Some clones in this sample may be carry-over from other donors' samples. The chain combines TRBV21-1 with TRBJ2-7; the D segment call TRBD1 is taken from the table without a DNA check. TRBV21-1 is a documented pseudogene. The CDR3 loop reads CASRYPGQVISYEQYF. Here the CDR3 DNA reads TGTGCCAGCAGATACCCCGGACAGGTGATATCCTACGAGCAGTACTTC.